A single sample gave rise to the 27 T cell receptor beta chains below, sequenced in a study of PD-1 blockade in classical Hodgkin lymphoma. Time point given: cycle 4 day 1 (C4D1), after five to seven weeks of nivolumab. Every patient relapsed after autologous stem cell transplantation, and brentuximab vedotin exposure varied. The repertoire was sequenced with immunoSEQ multiplex PCR; TCRdb's copy has only in-frame clones and lacks some. This sample carries 25,000 to 30,000 clones, about 80% of them seen once, and the ten largest clones take about 18%. The specimen comprised peripheral blood mononuclear cells (PBMCs), sampled before the fourth cycle of nivolumab. The source is a human donor with classical Hodgkin lymphoma.

This chain links TRBV4-1 with TRBJ2-6; the D gene is possibly TRBD1 (5 bases). CDR1 and CDR2 (germline): MGHRA, YSYEKL. The CDR3 covers 19 residues. Trimming removed 1 base from V and 0 bases from J, with 16 bases in between. CDR3 sequence: CASSQGNGGATSGANVLTF. CDR3 in DNA: TGCGCCAGCAGCCAAGGTAACGGTGGGGCCACCTCTGGGGCCAACGTCCTGACTTTC.

The chain carries TRBV18 and TRBJ2-5, with D perhaps TRBD2 (5 bases). The CDR3 is 13 amino acids. V was pared by 0 bases and J by 12 bases, with 14 bases between. Germline assignment: CDR1 KGHSH and CDR2 LQKENI. The CDR3: CASSPPVLQTKYF. DNA for the CDR3: TGTGCCAGCTCACCACCCGTTTTACAGACTAAGTACTTC.

The chain is built from TRBV7-9 and TRBJ1-1; D remains unclear. Trimming left V 1 base short and J 3 bases short, with 6 bases between. The CDR3 consists of 13 residues. CDR1 and CDR2 from the germline V gene are SEHNR and FQNEAQ (reference sequence). The CDR3 spells CASSLEVHTEAFF. CDR3 bases: TGTGCCAGCAGCTTAGAAGTACACACTGAAGCTTTCTTT.

The chain's CDR3 is CAISARQGAYEQYF. CDR3 DNA: TGTGCCATCAGTGCTCGACAGGGGGCCTACGAGCAGTACTTC. V usage is TRBV10-3 and J usage is TRBJ2-7; 9 nucleotides align to TRBD1. Looked up from germline, CDR1 is ENHRY and CDR2 is SYGVKD. J gave up 2 bases and V 4 bases, and 3 bases lay outside the gene matches. CDR3 size: 14 residues.

V is TRBV5-6 and J is TRBJ2-7, with D possibly matching TRBD1 (7 bases). This CDR3 region has 13 residues. Trimming cost V 4 bases and J 2 bases, with 10 bases left between them. Germline V gene data show CDR1 as SGHDT and CDR2 as YYEEEE. Here the CDR3 DNA reads TGTGCCAGCAGCGGCGGGACAGCCTACGAGCAGTACTTC. This sequence encodes CASSGGTAYEQYF. Drawing the rest from reference TRBV5-6 and TRBJ2-7, the complete variable domain is DAGVTQSPTHLIKTRGQQVTLRCSPKSGHDTVSWYQQALGQGPQFIFQYYEEEERQRGNFPDRFSGHQFPNYSSELNVNALLLGDSALYLCASSGGTAYEQYFGPGTRLTVT.

The chain links TRBV27 to TRBJ1-2; tentatively, D is TRBD1 (5 bases). Between the trimmed V and J ends, which lost 3 bases and 7 bases, there was a span of 18 bases. This CDR3 is 15 amino acids long. CDR1 and CDR2 (germline): MNHEY, SMNVEV (reference sequence). The CDR3 here is CASSFTTRALRGYTF. In nucleotides, the CDR3 is TGTGCCAGCAGTTTCACCACCAGGGCCTTACGTGGCTACACCTTC.

The chain uses TRBV6-1 and TRBJ1-6; weak D call: TRBD1 (6 bases). Trimming cost V 3 bases and J 7 bases, with 13 bases left between them. In germline, CDR1 is MNHNS, CDR2 SASEGT. The CDR3 has 15 amino acids. In DNA form, the CDR3 reads TGTGCCAGCAGTGAGGGCCCAGGGGCCAATTCACCCCTCCACTTT. This sequence encodes CASSEGPGANSPLHF.

This clone appeared a single time. The DNA of the CDR3 is TGTGCCAGCAGTTCGCCCCTCAGGGTACGACGGACCGGGGAGCTGTTTTTT. This codes for CASSSPLRVRRTGELFF. The chain carries TRBV28 and TRBJ2-2; possible D gene TRBD1, 5 bases. This CDR3 has 17 residues. Germline CDR1 MDHEN, CDR2 SYDVKM. Trimming stripped 4 bases from V and 5 bases from J, with 20 bases between.

The gene calls are TRBV9 and TRBJ2-2; 7 nucleotides agree with TRBD1. Unmatched junction bases numbered 5, after V lost 0 bases and J lost 6 bases. CDR3 length: 15 amino acids. Per the germline V gene, CDR1 is SGDLS and CDR2 is YYNGEE. The CDR3 reads CASSVATGVAGELFF. CDR3 DNA sequence: TGTGCCAGCAGCGTAGCCACAGGGGTGGCCGGGGAGCTGTTTTTT.

V and J are TRBV5-6 and TRBJ2-1; 9 bases agree with TRBD1. V was pared by 1 base and J by 9 bases, with 11 bases of the junction left unmatched. Germline lookup yields CDR1 SGHDT and CDR2 YYEEEE. The CDR3 length is 16 residues. This chain's CDR3 is CASSLLRDREWGEQFF. CDR3 DNA: TGTGCCAGCAGCTTGCTCCGGGACAGGGAATGGGGTGAGCAGTTCTTC.

The rearrangement uses TRBV7-2 and TRBJ1-2; D is uncertain. The V and J ends lost 5 bases and 10 bases respectively, with 14 bases between them. The CDR3 covers 12 residues. From germline, CDR1 is SGHTA and CDR2 FQGNSA. DNA for the CDR3: TGTGCCAGCAGCCCCCGATTGACGGCCTACACCTTC. Its translation: CASSPRLTAYTF.

The J gene is TRBJ2-7, the V gene TRBV7-3; 7 nucleotides line up with TRBD1. Germline loops: CDR1 SGHTA, CDR2 FQGTGA. The V segment lost 5 bases and the J segment 0 bases; nucleotides outside the gene matches: 4. This CDR3 region has 14 residues. In DNA form, the CDR3 reads TGTGCCAGCAGCCCTACAGGGGACTCCTACGAGCAGTACTTC. This encodes CASSPTGDSYEQYF. The whole variable domain, filled in from reference TRBV7-3 and TRBJ2-7, reads GAGVSQTPSNKVTEKGKYVELRCDPISGHTALYWYRQSLGQGPEFLIYFQGTGAADDSGLPNDRFFAVRPEGSVSTLKIQRTERGDSAVYLCASSPTGDSYEQYFGPGTRLTVT.

The J gene is TRBJ1-5, the V gene TRBV6-5; a possible D gene is TRBD1 (5 bases). The germline V gene encodes CDR1 MNHEY and CDR2 SVGAGI. With 6 bases removed from V and 1 base from J, the gap between germline ends came to 13 bases. The CDR3 totals 15 residues. CDR3 DNA: TGTGCCAGCAGACCCCGGGGGGGGAGCAATCAGCCCCAGCATTTT. Protein: CASRPRGGSNQPQHF.

The DNA of the CDR3 is TGTGCCGCCGGGACGGGGATCTCTGGAAACACCATATATTTT. Its protein product is CAAGTGISGNTIYF. The V gene is TRBV6-5, the J gene TRBJ1-3, with a tentative D call TRBD1 (5 bases). V was shortened by 11 bases and J by 0 bases, with 14 bases between the two germline ends. Germline lookup yields CDR1 MNHEY and CDR2 SVGAGI. This CDR3 spans 14 amino acids.

The chain links TRBV9 to TRBJ2-7; 13 bases agree with TRBD2. The germline gives CDR1 SGDLS, CDR2 YYNGEE. V dropped 4 bases and J dropped 5; count of bases not matched to a gene: 9. This CDR3 comprises 16 residues. The CDR3 spells CASSTRTSGGTHEQYF. In DNA, the CDR3 is TGTGCCAGCAGCACCCGGACTAGCGGGGGAACCCACGAGCAGTACTTC.

This clone showed up just once. This sequence joins TRBV14 and TRBJ1-4, with D tentatively TRBD1 (5 bases). The CDR3 has 13 amino acids. The ends were cut back, 5 bases at V and 7 bases at J, with 11 bases in the middle. Germline CDR1 and CDR2: SGHDN and FVKESK. CDR3 sequence: CASSRLQGEKLFF. CDR3 nucleotide sequence: TGTGCCAGCAGCAGACTGCAGGGTGAAAAACTGTTTTTT. The full variable domain, in which reference TRBV14 and TRBJ1-4 provide the parts outside the CDR3, is EAGVTQFPSHSVIEKGQTVTLRCDPISGHDNLYWYRRVMGKEIKFLLHFVKESKQDESGMPNNRFLAERTGGTYSTLKVQPAELEDSGVYFCASSRLQGEKLFFGSGTQLSVL.

The V call is TRBV14, the J call TRBJ2-6, with D possibly matching TRBD2 (7 bases). The V and J ends lost 1 base and 3 bases respectively, with 10 bases between them. The germline CDR1 and CDR2 sequences are SGHDN and FVKESK. This CDR3 spans 16 amino acids. The CDR3 sequence is CASSQGGGLGANVLTF. CDR3 in DNA: TGTGCCAGCAGCCAAGGGGGGGGCCTTGGGGCCAACGTCCTGACTTTC.

The chain combines TRBV28 with TRBJ2-7; 8 bases align to TRBD1. The germline gives CDR1 MDHEN, CDR2 SYDVKM. V shed 7 bases and J 2 bases; nucleotides not matched to a gene: 7. CDR3 size: 14 residues. The CDR3 spells CASTTGGQTYEQYF. CDR3 DNA sequence: TGTGCCAGCACTACAGGGGGTCAGACCTACGAGCAGTACTTC.

This chain joins TRBV5-6 and TRBJ1-4; D is undetermined. The V gene lost 2 bases and the J gene lost 8 bases, with 16 bases spanning the gap. The CDR3 covers 15 residues. The V gene's germline CDR1 is SGHDT and CDR2 YYEEEE. The CDR3 protein is CASSFLLEKGEKLFF. In DNA form, the CDR3 reads TGTGCCAGCAGCTTCCTGTTGGAAAAAGGGGAAAAACTGTTTTTT. Drawing the rest from reference TRBV5-6 and TRBJ1-4, the complete variable domain is DAGVTQSPTHLIKTRGQQVTLRCSPKSGHDTVSWYQQALGQGPQFIFQYYEEEERQRGNFPDRFSGHQFPNYSSELNVNALLLGDSALYLCASSFLLEKGEKLFFGSGTQLSVL.

The chain carries TRBV19 and TRBJ1-5; weak D call: TRBD1 (6 bases). The CDR3 is 18 residues long. Trimming removed 4 bases from V and 7 bases from J, with 26 bases in between. From germline, CDR1 is LNHDA and CDR2 SQIVND (reference sequence). The CDR3 sequence: CASSTVGGRGASWQPQHF. The CDR3 DNA follows: TGTGCCAGTAGTACGGTTGGTGGCAGGGGCGCAAGCTGGCAGCCCCAGCATTTT.

The chain carries TRBV11-2 and TRBJ1-1; no firm D call. This CDR3 comprises 12 residues. Germline V CDR1 and CDR2: SGHAT, FQNNGV. Trimming left V 6 bases short and J 7 bases short, with 12 bases between. The CDR3 protein is CASSPLAGEAFF. CDR3 bases: TGTGCCAGCAGTCCATTAGCAGGTGAAGCTTTCTTT.

The chain links TRBV19 to TRBJ1-2, with no clear D. From germline, CDR1 is LNHDA and CDR2 SQIVND (reference sequence). The CDR3 has 15 amino acids. V lost 1 base, J lost 3 bases, and 12 bases lay in between. CDR3 in amino acids: CASSIGYIGDYGYTF. CDR3 in DNA: TGTGCCAGTAGTATAGGCTATATTGGGGACTATGGCTACACCTTC.

This rearrangement joins TRBV5-1 to TRBJ2-1, with 7 positions matching TRBD1. The V segment lost 3 bases and the J segment 1 base; nucleotides outside the gene matches: 4. The CDR3 is 15 residues long. Germline values: CDR1 SGHRS, CDR2 YFSETQ. CDR3: CASSSGQFSYNEQFF. DNA of the CDR3: TGCGCCAGCAGCTCGGGACAGTTTTCCTACAATGAGCAGTTCTTC.

The CDR3 reads CASSQQGSGKLFF. The CDR3 nucleotides read TGTGCCAGCAGCCAACAGGGATCGGGAAAACTGTTTTTT. The V call is TRBV4-2, the J call TRBJ1-4; TRBD1 might be the D (5 bases). The germline V gene has CDR1 LGHNA and CDR2 YNFKEQ. V was shortened by 2 bases and J by 10 bases, with 11 bases between the two germline ends. The CDR3 extends over 13 amino acids.

For this clone: One end of the junction does not line up with germline, which may come from a read error. The chain combines TRBV7-3 with TRBJ2-1; D tentatively reads TRBD1 or TRBD2 (5 bases each). CDR1 is SGHTA, CDR2 FQGTGA, per germline. This CDR3 is built from 11 residues. For the CDR3, the DNA is TGTGCCAGCAGCTTTACCGGGACGTATGTCTTC. As protein: CASSFTGTYVF.

The chain combines TRBV9 with TRBJ1-3; D not certain. Germline assignment: CDR1 SGDLS and CDR2 YYNGEE. There are 14 residues in the CDR3. The V and J ends lost 4 bases and 0 bases respectively, with 8 bases between them. The CDR3 protein is CASSLLSSGNTIYF. CDR3 bases: TGTGCCAGCAGCCTACTGAGCTCTGGAAACACCATATATTTT.

A few counts support this clone. The genes are TRBV6-6 and TRBJ1-2; D possibly corresponds to TRBD1 (6 bases). Germline CDR1 is MNHNY and CDR2 is SVGAGI (reference sequence). The CDR3 runs to 12 residues. The V gene lost 6 bases and the J gene lost 12 bases, with 17 bases spanning the gap. The chain's CDR3 is CASRLPTGIDTF. DNA for the CDR3: TGTGCCAGCAGATTACCTACAGGGATCGACACCTTC.